The 5 T cell receptor beta chains below were found in one sample sequenced in a study of T cell responses to AZD1222 COVID-19 vaccine. Data came from immunoSEQ multiplex PCR; TCRdb stores just in-frame clones and leaves some out. Of 170,000 or so clones detected, less than 95% appear once; the ten largest clones hold 1.5%. Sequencing used peripheral blood, obtained on day 0 of AZD1222 vaccination. These receptors originate from an adult in good health.

The CDR3 DNA is TGCGCCAGCAGCTTACAGACAGGGACGGGGACTGAAGCTTTCTTT. Translating gives CASSLQTGTGTEAFF. This sequence joins TRBV5-1 and TRBJ1-1, with 7 bases aligning to TRBD1. The CDR3 totals 15 residues. Germline V gene sequence: CDR1 SGHRS, CDR2 YFSETQ. The J segment lost 5 bases and the V segment lost 2 bases, leaving 9 bases of the junction unmatched.

This chain uses TRBV12-3 or TRBV12-4 with TRBJ1-2; D is unresolved. V was clipped by 5 bases and J by 5 bases, with 9 bases between them. This CDR3 comprises 12 residues. CDR3 region: CASSPQDYGYTF. The CDR3 DNA sequence: TGTGCCAGCAGTCCTCAGGATTATGGCTACACCTTC.

The CDR3 sequence: CASSPLVQGVGDGYTF. For the CDR3, the DNA is TGTGCCAGCTCACCCCTAGTACAGGGGGTGGGAGATGGCTACACCTTC. The V call is TRBV18, the J call TRBJ1-2; 8 bases map to TRBD1. CDR1 is KGHSH and CDR2 is LQKENI in the germline V gene. This CDR3 is 16 amino acids long. The junction had 12 bases not matched to a gene; V was cut back by 3 bases and J by 6 bases.

The table lists this clone with a count of one. The rearrangement joins TRBV6-5 to TRBJ1-2; D is unresolved. Germline lookup yields CDR1 MNHEY and CDR2 SVGAGI. Trimming stripped 6 bases from V and 4 bases from J, with 12 bases between. This CDR3 has 13 amino acids. CDR3 sequence reads: CASSHTGIYGYTF. CDR3 bases: TGTGCCAGCAGCCACACGGGGATCTATGGCTACACCTTC.

V and J are TRBV10-3 and TRBJ2-3; 8 bases fit TRBD2. Losses at the gene ends were 8 bases for V and 4 bases for J; bases not matched to a gene: 5. Germline CDR1 reads ENHRY; CDR2 reads SYGVKD. The CDR3 is made up of 13 amino acids. The CDR3 protein is CAILAGGSDTQYF. The CDR3 coding sequence is TGTGCCATCTTGGCGGGGGGTTCAGATACGCAGTATTTT.